The clone carrying this TCR beta chain was counted many times. The antigen is not known. This entry comes from a study of molecular identifiers for immune sequencing clone quantification. The wider study: RNA from roughly 21,000 or 96,000 naive CD8 cells was split five ways in replicates, with four sequenced. Whole-study findings and limits: In naive cells, clones above 20 RNA copies held under 1% of molecules, whereas in effector cells they held over 98%.

TCRdb fed the PCR reads into MiXCR, producing one record per CDR3 protein. The sample contains more than 300,000 distinct CDR3 sequences, roughly 23% of which appear only once. Libraries used roughly 19,000 to 1,100,000 sorted naive CD8 T cells and 10%, 30% or 50% RNA input. In germline, CDR1 is SEHNR, CDR2 FQNEAQ (reference sequence). CDR3 length: 16 residues. V lost 6 bases and J 5 bases, leaving 21 bases between the germline ends. The chain combines TRBV7-9 with TRBJ2-3; unclear D gene. The sequencing input was naive CD8+ T cells from blood, with Jurkat cell RNA spiked in. Stated subset: FACS-sorted CD8+CD4-CCR7+CD45RA+ naive T cells. This TCR was recovered from a human donor in good health. Some libraries in this study had Jurkat cell RNA spiked in. The CDR3 DNA is TGTGCCAGCAGTCCCTCTCTGGCGGCCCCGGAAGATACGCAGTATTTT. Protein: CASSPSLAAPEDTQYF.